This record covers a single T cell receptor beta chain. Its specificity is unknown. These data originate in a study of cytomegalovirus exposure and HLA in healthy donors. Whole-study findings and limits: In a later analysis, about 17,000 TCR beta sequences were associated with HLA alleles at 0.05 false discovery rate.

PCR was performed using 60 Vbeta and 13 Jbeta primers. Generated by immunoSEQ multiplex PCR, the TCRdb table keeps only in-frame clones and is missing some. The table lists roughly 100,000 clones, more than 75% of them singletons. From germline, CDR1 is SGHTA and CDR2 FQGNSA. This CDR3 contains 16 residues. Trimming removed 5 bases from V and 5 bases from J; junction bases left unmatched: 11. The chain joins TRBV7-2 to TRBJ2-5, with TRBD2 identical over 10 bases. The receptor was derived from a woman aged 50 to 60 in good health and CMV-seropositive. The specimen sequenced was PBMCs. The CDR3 region has the DNA TGTGCCAGCAGCCAGTACACTAGCGGGGCGGGGGAGACCCAGTACTTC. This encodes CASSQYTSGAGETQYF. The variable domain in full, with the rest retrieved from reference TRBV7-2 and TRBJ2-5, is GAGVSQSPSNKVTEKGKDVELRCDPISGHTALYWYRQSLGQGLEFLIYFQGNSAPDKSGLPSDRFSAERTGGSVSTLTIQRTQQEDSAVYLCASSQYTSGAGETQYFGPGTRLLVL.